Detailed here is one T cell receptor beta chain. What it binds is not known. The libraries of TRB cDNA were constructed through 5' RACE using UMI labels. TCRdb re-analyzed the 5' RACE reads; it lists each CDR3 protein once, without DNA. The specimen's table records 75,000 to 90,000 distinct CDR3 sequences. The CDR3 consists of 14 residues. Germline CDR1 SGHRS, CDR2 YFSETQ. The data stem from a study of CXCR3-negative and CXCR3-positive naive CD8 T cells. General study results and limits: Naive CXCR3-positive cells had TRB CDR3s more hydrophobic than those of CXCR3-negative naive cells. Naive CXCR3-positive and CXCR3-negative cells shared TRBV-TRBJ usage; memory cells diverged.

The clonotype was recovered from a human donor in good health. Some clones in this sample may be carry-over from other donors' samples. The V gene is TRBV5-1, the J gene TRBJ2-7; the D gene TCRdb calls, TRBD2, cannot be checked with no DNA. The sample taken for sequencing was naive CXCR3+ CD8+ T cells from blood. As to subset: CD45RO-CCR7+CD27+CD95- naive CD8+ T cells expressing CXCR3 (TNR3+). The CDR3 spells CASSPWTAAYEQYF.